The next 5 T cell receptor beta chains were all read from a single sample in a study of graft-versus-host responses after intestinal transplantation. The data were produced by immunoSEQ multiplex PCR, yet TCRdb's version contains in-frame clones alone and is incomplete. The profile shows about 86,000 clones, over 80% of them singletons. Their cognate antigens are unknown. Source: unstimulated CD8+ T cells sorted from spleen or lymph node cells, taken before intestinal transplant. The receptors originated from a human donor who received an intestinal transplant.

V and J are TRBV6-5 and TRBJ1-4, with unresolved D. V was clipped by 0 bases and J by 2 bases, with 4 bases between them. Germline CDR1 is MNHEY and CDR2 is SVGAGI. CDR3 length: 14 amino acids. CDR3: CASSYSETNEKLFF. The DNA of the CDR3 is TGTGCCAGCAGTTACTCAGAGACTAATGAAAAACTGTTTTTT.

V usage is TRBV6-5 and J usage is TRBJ2-7; TRBD1 matches 8 bases. Unmatched junction bases numbered 10, after V lost 5 bases and J lost 4 bases. Germline-derived CDR1 and CDR2 are MNHEY and SVGAGI. CDR3 length: 15 amino acids. CDR3 nucleotide sequence: TGTGCCAGCAGTAGACCAGGGGGCGGTGTTTACGAGCAGTACTTC. Amino acids: CASSRPGGGVYEQYF.

The V call is TRBV19, the J call TRBJ1-2; D is possibly TRBD1 (5 bases). V gave up 1 base and J gave up 4 bases, with 16 bases separating them. From germline, CDR1 is LNHDA and CDR2 SQIVND (reference sequence). This CDR3 is built from 16 residues. For the CDR3, the DNA is TGTGCCAGTAGTATAGGGGCCGGGGGATACGTCTATGGCTACACCTTC. It translates to CASSIGAGGYVYGYTF.

CDR3 bases: TGTGCCAGCAGCCAATTTAGCGGGGATAACACCGGGGAGCTGTTTTTT. Protein sequence: CASSQFSGDNTGELFF. This sequence joins TRBV4-2 and TRBJ2-2; 8 positions match TRBD2. The J segment lost 2 bases and the V segment lost 2 bases, leaving 4 bases of the junction unmatched. This CDR3 has 16 amino acids. In germline, CDR1 is LGHNA, CDR2 YNFKEQ.

In regard to this clone: Other DNA sequences from this sample encode an identical CDR3 as well. The J gene is TRBJ2-3, the V gene TRBV7-3; 11 bases are shared with TRBD2. CDR1 and CDR2 (germline): SGHTA, FQGTGA. Germline trimming cut 5 bases from V and 3 bases from J; bases unmatched to any gene: 4. The CDR3 sequence is 15 residues long. CDR3 residues: CASSLLAGGTDTQYF. Written as DNA, the CDR3 is TGTGCCAGCAGCCTCCTAGCGGGAGGTACAGATACGCAGTATTTT. Filled out from reference TRBV7-3 and TRBJ2-3, the complete variable domain reads GAGVSQTPSNKVTEKGKYVELRCDPISGHTALYWYRQSLGQGPEFLIYFQGTGAADDSGLPNDRFFAVRPEGSVSTLKIQRTERGDSAVYLCASSLLAGGTDTQYFGPGTRLTVL.